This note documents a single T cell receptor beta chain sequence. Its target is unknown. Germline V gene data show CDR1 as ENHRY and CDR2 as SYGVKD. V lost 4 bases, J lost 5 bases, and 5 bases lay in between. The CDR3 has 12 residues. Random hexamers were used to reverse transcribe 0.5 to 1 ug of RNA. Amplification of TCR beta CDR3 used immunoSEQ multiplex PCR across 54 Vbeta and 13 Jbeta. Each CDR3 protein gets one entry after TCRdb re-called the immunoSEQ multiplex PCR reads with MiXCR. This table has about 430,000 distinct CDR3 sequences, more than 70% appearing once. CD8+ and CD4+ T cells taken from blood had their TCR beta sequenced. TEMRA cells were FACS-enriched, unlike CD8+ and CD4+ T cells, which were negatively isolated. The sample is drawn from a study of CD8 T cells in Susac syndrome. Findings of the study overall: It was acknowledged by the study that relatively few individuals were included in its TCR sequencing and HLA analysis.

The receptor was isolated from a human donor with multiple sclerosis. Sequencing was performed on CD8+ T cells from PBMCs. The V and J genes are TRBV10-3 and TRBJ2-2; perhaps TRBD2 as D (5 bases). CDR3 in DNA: TGTGCCATCAGTGGGACTACCGGGGAGCTGTTTTTT. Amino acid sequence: CAISGTTGELFF.